The 18 T cell receptor beta chains reported below all come from one sample, sequenced in a study of neurological immune-mediated disorders. TCRdb re-derived calls from the 5' RACE reads in MiXCR, one entry per CDR3 protein. The sample carries around 130,000 distinct CDR3 sequences, roughly 3.2% recorded once. The sample taken for sequencing was PBMCs. The source is a woman aged 25 to 45 with multiple sclerosis.

This clonotype was counted ten times or more. V usage is TRBV20-1 and J usage is TRBJ1-5, with 7 bases identical to TRBD1. Germline CDR1 DFQATT, CDR2 SNEGSKA (reference sequence). The CDR3 is made up of 14 amino acids. V lost 5 bases to trimming and J lost 5 bases; unmatched junction nucleotides: 9. CDR3: CSASPGGNHQPQHF. The CDR3 DNA reads TGCAGTGCTTCCCCAGGGGGTAATCATCAGCCCCAGCATTTT.

This clonotype was detected ten times or more. The chain is built from TRBV5-6 and TRBJ1-1, with a possible D match to TRBD1 (5 bases). The V gene lost 4 bases and the J gene lost 0 bases, with 13 bases spanning the gap. Germline loops: CDR1 SGHDT, CDR2 YYEEEE. This CDR3 spans 15 amino acids. CDR3 in amino acids: CASSPSGFVNTEAFF. The CDR3 DNA follows: TGTGCCAGCAGCCCCTCAGGGTTCGTGAACACTGAAGCTTTCTTT.

This clonotype came up many times. This chain uses TRBV20-1 with TRBJ1-1; 7 bases fit TRBD1. CDR3 length: 19 residues. The germline CDR1 and CDR2 sequences are DFQATT and SNEGSKA (reference sequence). The V and J ends lost 0 bases and 3 bases, in that order; junction bases with no gene match: 19. The CDR3 loop is CSARDRGNRGGLRDTEAFF. CDR3 nucleotide sequence: TGCAGTGCTAGAGATCGGGGTAACAGGGGAGGTTTGAGGGACACTGAAGCTTTCTTT.

This clonotype was observed at least ten times. The chain is built from TRBV7-2 and TRBJ2-3; 9 positions agree with TRBD2. The CDR3 runs 14 residues. CDR1 SGHTA and CDR2 FQGNSA come from the germline V gene. V trimming: 3 bases; J trimming: 5 bases; junction bases outside the gene matches: 3. CDR3 protein: CASSFAGGGDTQYF. CDR3 nucleotides: TGTGCCAGCAGCTTCGCGGGGGGGGGAGATACGCAGTATTTT.

This clonotype was observed at least ten times. J is TRBJ2-1 and V is TRBV10-3, with unresolved D. In germline, CDR1 is ENHRY, CDR2 SYGVKD. Between the trimmed V and J ends, which lost 6 bases and 0 bases, there was a span of 6 bases. The CDR3 contains 13 residues. The CDR3 is CAISPSSYNEQFF. CDR3 DNA sequence: TGTGCCATCAGCCCAAGCTCCTACAATGAGCAGTTCTTC.

V is TRBV12-3 or TRBV12-4 and J is TRBJ2-5, with 10 nucleotides matching TRBD1. V lost 5 bases, J lost 5 bases, and 5 bases stayed unmatched. There are 14 residues in the CDR3. The CDR3 DNA sequence: TGTGCCAGCAGTACGACAGGGGGCGGCGAGACCCAGTACTTC. This translates into CASSTTGGGETQYF.

This clonotype was detected many times. The V gene is TRBV9, the J gene TRBJ1-4; D unresolved. Trimming left V 3 bases short and J 0 bases short, with 6 bases between. Germline V gives CDR1 SGDLS, CDR2 YYNGEE. The CDR3 has 14 amino acids. The CDR3 region is CASSASATNEKLFF. The CDR3 DNA reads TGTGCCAGCAGCGCTAGTGCAACTAATGAAAAACTGTTTTTT.

This clonotype was recorded at least ten times. The V and J genes are TRBV20-1 and TRBJ1-2; D unclear. Germline assignment: CDR1 DFQATT and CDR2 SNEGSKA (reference sequence). This CDR3 has 14 amino acids. V was clipped by 2 bases and J by 0 bases, with 10 bases between them. This chain's CDR3 is CSARMQSTNYGYTF. The CDR3, as DNA: TGCAGTGCTAGAATGCAGTCGACTAACTATGGCTACACCTTC.

The table lists this clonotype with many counts. The chain joins TRBV20-1 to TRBJ2-7; TRBD1 is a possible D gene (6 bases). The CDR3 sequence is 12 residues long. Germline V gene data show CDR1 as DFQATT and CDR2 as SNEGSKA (reference sequence). Trimming shortened V by 6 bases and J by 2 bases, and 11 bases separated the two germline ends. The CDR3 reads CSAKTGPYEQYF. DNA for the CDR3: TGCAGTGCAAAGACAGGCCCCTACGAGCAGTACTTC.

This clonotype was detected ten times or more. V usage is TRBV20-1 and J usage is TRBJ2-4, with TRBD2 matching 8 bases. Trimming at V came to 1 base and at J to 9 bases, leaving 8 bases not matched to a gene. This CDR3 is built from 14 residues. CDR1 and CDR2 from the germline V gene are DFQATT and SNEGSKA (reference sequence). The CDR3 reads CSARVSGSGSIQYF. In DNA, the CDR3 is TGCAGTGCTAGAGTAAGCGGGAGTGGTAGCATTCAGTACTTC.

At least ten counts were recorded for this clonotype. V usage is TRBV6-5 and J usage is TRBJ1-4, with D perhaps TRBD1 (5 bases). The CDR3 runs 14 residues. Germline V gives CDR1 MNHEY, CDR2 SVGAGI. V was pared by 7 bases and J by 4 bases, with 13 bases between. DNA for the CDR3: TGTGCCAGCACAGGGACGGCATATAATGAAAAACTGTTTTTT. It yields the protein CASTGTAYNEKLFF.

There are many counts of this clonotype. The chain carries TRBV20-1 and TRBJ1-6, with 7 bases fitting TRBD1. The V gene end was trimmed by 2 bases and the J gene end by 2 bases; junction bases not matched to a gene: 9. The V gene's germline CDR1 is DFQATT and CDR2 SNEGSKA (reference sequence). The CDR3 loop spans 17 amino acids. CDR3 amino acids: CSARSDREGTYNSPLHF. DNA of the CDR3: TGCAGTGCTAGATCCGACAGGGAAGGGACCTATAATTCACCCCTCCACTTT.

In its sample, this clonotype was seen many times. This chain connects TRBV7-2 to TRBJ2-5, with 8 bases matching TRBD2. J gave up 4 bases and V 3 bases, and 7 bases lay outside the gene matches. The CDR3 has 15 amino acids. In germline, CDR1 is SGHTA, CDR2 FQGNSA. CDR3 bases: TGTGCCAGCAGCTTCTCCGGGAGGGAAGGAGAGACCCAGTACTTC. It translates to CASSFSGREGETQYF.

This clonotype was picked up many times. The chain joins TRBV5-1 to TRBJ1-2; 7 nucleotides agree with TRBD1. CDR3 length: 15 amino acids. The J segment lost 3 bases and the V segment lost 3 bases, leaving 8 bases of the junction unmatched. Per germline, CDR1 SGHRS and CDR2 YFSETQ. CDR3 nucleotides: TGCGCCAGCAGCTCTATGACAGGGACGTACTATGGCTACACCTTC. It is translated as CASSSMTGTYYGYTF.

This clonotype was recorded many times. The rearrangement joins TRBV15 to TRBJ2-3, with 11 bases that match TRBD2. J was trimmed by 4 bases and V by 5 bases; bases with no gene match: 8. Germline V gene lookup returns CDR1 LNHNV and CDR2 YYDKDF (reference sequence). The CDR3 has 16 amino acids. The CDR3 DNA sequence: TGTGCCACCAGCCCTTCCACTAGCGGGAGATCAGATACGCAGTATTTT. Translated: CATSPSTSGRSDTQYF. The full variable domain, its missing parts supplied by reference TRBV15 and TRBJ2-3, is DAMVIQNPRYQVTQFGKPVTLSCSQTLNHNVMYWYQQKSSQAPKLLFHYYDKDFNNEADTPDNFQSRRPNTSFCFLDIRSPGLGDTAMYLCATSPSTSGRSDTQYFGPGTRLTVL.

This clonotype occurred many times. A clone one base away is much larger, so this may be a read error. V usage is TRBV5-1 and J usage is TRBJ2-7; 10 nucleotides agree with TRBD1. Germline trimming cut 3 bases from V and 3 bases from J; bases unmatched to any gene: 0. Germline assignment: CDR1 SGHRS and CDR2 YFSETQ. The CDR3 has 13 amino acids. The CDR3 here is CASSWTGGYEQYF. CDR3 bases: TGCGCCAGCAGCTGGACAGGGGGCTACGAGCAGTACTTC. The full variable domain, rest sourced from reference TRBV5-1 and TRBJ2-7, is KAGVTQTPRYLIKTRGQQVTLSCSPISGHRSVSWYQQTPGQGLQFLFEYFSETQRNKGNFPGRFSGRQFSNSRSEMNVSTLELGDSALYLCASSWTGGYEQYFGPGTRLTVT.

This clonotype was seen many times. The chain couples TRBV5-1 to TRBJ2-1, with D tentatively TRBD2 (5 bases). The CDR3 extends over 13 amino acids. Germline loops: CDR1 SGHRS, CDR2 YFSETQ. V was pared by 2 bases and J by 8 bases, with 11 bases between. The CDR3 here is CASSFRTGDEQFF. The CDR3 nucleotides are TGCGCCAGCAGCTTCCGGACTGGCGATGAGCAGTTCTTC.

This clonotype was observed at least ten times. The genes are TRBV20-1 and TRBJ2-7; tentatively, D is TRBD2 (6 bases). CDR3 size: 13 residues. Looked up from germline, CDR1 is DFQATT and CDR2 is SNEGSKA (reference sequence). The V gene lost 0 bases and the J gene lost 4 bases, with 10 bases spanning the gap. CDR3 sequence reads: CSARDAEGYEQYF. CDR3 DNA: TGCAGTGCTAGAGATGCGGAGGGGTACGAGCAGTACTTC.